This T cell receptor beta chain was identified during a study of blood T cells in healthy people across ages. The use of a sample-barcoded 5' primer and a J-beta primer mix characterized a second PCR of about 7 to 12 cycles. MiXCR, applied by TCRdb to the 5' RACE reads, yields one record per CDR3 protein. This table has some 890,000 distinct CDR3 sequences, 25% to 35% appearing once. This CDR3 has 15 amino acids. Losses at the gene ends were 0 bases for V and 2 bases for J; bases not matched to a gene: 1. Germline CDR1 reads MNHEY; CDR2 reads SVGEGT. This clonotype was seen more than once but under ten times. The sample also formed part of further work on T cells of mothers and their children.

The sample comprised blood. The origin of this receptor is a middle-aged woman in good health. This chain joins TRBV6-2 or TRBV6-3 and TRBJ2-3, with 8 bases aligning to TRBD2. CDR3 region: CASSYSTSDTDTQYF. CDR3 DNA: TGTGCCAGCAGTTACTCGACTAGCGACACAGATACGCAGTATTTT.